One and the same sample provided the 9 T cell receptor beta chains below, sequenced in a study of cytomegalovirus exposure and HLA in healthy donors. 13 Jbeta primers and 60 Vbeta primers were used for the PCR. Profiled with immunoSEQ multiplex PCR; TCRdb holds only in-frame clones, not every one. The sample comprises 95,000 to 150,000 clones, more than 60% of which are singletons, and more than 1.5% rests with the top ten. Sequenced input: PBMCs. These receptors originate from a man aged 18 to 29 in good health and CMV-seronegative.

V usage is TRBV6-5 and J usage is TRBJ2-3; D unresolved. The V and J ends lost 6 bases and 7 bases respectively, with 11 bases between them. The CDR3 spans 12 residues. Germline V gene sequence: CDR1 MNHEY, CDR2 SVGAGI. The chain's CDR3 is CASRAPRNTQYF. CDR3 DNA: TGTGCCAGCAGAGCTCCTAGAAATACGCAGTATTTT.

The J gene is TRBJ2-1, the V gene TRBV5-1, with 14 nucleotides matching TRBD2. The CDR3 contains 17 residues. The ends lost 0 bases at V and 5 bases at J; junction bases unmatched: 4. Germline CDR1 SGHRS, CDR2 YFSETQ. CDR3 sequence (DNA): TGCGCCAGCAGCTTGGGGGGACTAGCGGGGGCAAACAATGAGCAGTTCTTC. It codes for CASSLGGLAGANNEQFF.

This sequence joins TRBV14 and TRBJ2-2, with D possibly matching TRBD1 (6 bases). The V gene lost 1 base and the J gene lost 3 bases, with 12 bases spanning the gap. This CDR3 comprises 16 residues. Germline V CDR1 and CDR2: SGHDN, FVKESK. CDR3 in amino acids: CASSQGSQGYTGELFF. For the CDR3, the DNA is TGTGCCAGCAGCCAAGGTAGTCAGGGGTACACCGGGGAGCTGTTTTTT. Variable domain in full (rest from reference TRBV14 and TRBJ2-2): EAGVTQFPSHSVIEKGQTVTLRCDPISGHDNLYWYRRVMGKEIKFLLHFVKESKQDESGMPNNRFLAERTGGTYSTLKVQPAELEDSGVYFCASSQGSQGYTGELFFGEGSRLTVL.

The chain links TRBV11-2 to TRBJ2-7; D is possibly TRBD2 (6 bases). Deletions cut 1 base from V and 1 base from J, with 11 bases between. Germline V gene sequence: CDR1 SGHAT, CDR2 FQNNGV. The CDR3 has 15 amino acids. The DNA of the CDR3 is TGTGCCAGCAGCTTAGTCGGCAGCGGGTCCTACGAGCAGTACTTC. Protein: CASSLVGSGSYEQYF.

The rearrangement links TRBV12-5 to TRBJ2-2, with D maybe TRBD1 (5 bases). The CDR3 contains 17 residues. Germline V CDR1 and CDR2: LGHNT, FRNRAP. V was shortened by 0 bases and J by 1 base, with 12 bases between the two germline ends. CDR3 sequence: CASGLVLGQGNTGELFF. CDR3 nucleotides: TGTGCTAGTGGTTTGGTACTCGGGCAGGGGAACACCGGGGAGCTGTTTTTT.

This clone was counted a few times. The genes are TRBV19 and TRBJ1-5; D not certain. Per germline, CDR1 LNHDA and CDR2 SQIVND (reference sequence). Trimming removed 1 base at V and 0 bases at J, with 7 bases between. This CDR3 has 15 residues. DNA for the CDR3: TGTGCCAGTAGTATAGGTAGAAATAGCAATCAGCCCCAGCATTTT. Encoded protein: CASSIGRNSNQPQHF.

This clone was seen a handful of times. The chain joins TRBV29-1 to TRBJ1-2; D is undetermined. This CDR3 contains 12 residues. The V gene's germline CDR1 is SQVTM and CDR2 ANQGSEA. In DNA, the CDR3 is TGCACCCCCCGGAGCGGCGACTATGGCTACACCTTC. Translated, it gives CTPRSGDYGYTF.

This clone was counted a few times. The chain links TRBV20-1 to TRBJ2-5; D not resolved. V gave up 4 bases and J gave up 2 bases, with 5 bases separating them. The CDR3 consists of 11 residues. CDR1 and CDR2 (germline): DFQATT, SNEGSKA (reference sequence). The DNA for the CDR3 is TGCAGTGCTACCCCTCAAGAGACCCAGTACTTC. Translating it yields CSATPQETQYF.

The chain employs TRBV9 and TRBJ2-3; 7 positions agree with TRBD2. Unmatched junction bases numbered 7, after V lost 4 bases and J lost 2 bases. Germline values: CDR1 SGDLS, CDR2 YYNGEE. This CDR3 contains 15 residues. The CDR3 loop is CASSLTGGNTDTQYF. The CDR3 DNA reads TGTGCCAGCAGCTTGACCGGGGGGAACACAGATACGCAGTATTTT.